A single sample is the source of the 32 T cell receptor beta chains below, sequenced in a study of cytomegalovirus exposure and HLA in healthy donors. Researchers ran the PCR with 60 Vbeta and 13 Jbeta primers. The protocol was immunoSEQ multiplex PCR, while the TCRdb copy is restricted to in-frame clones and leaves out a portion. This table has some 150,000 clones, over 80% appearing once. The sequencing input was PBMCs. The source of these receptors is a middle-aged man in good health and CMV-seronegative.

This clone occurred a few times. The rearrangement uses TRBV10-3 and TRBJ1-1; 11 positions agree with TRBD1. With V trimmed by 3 bases and J by 2 bases, 5 bases remained unmatched. The CDR3 extends over 16 amino acids. Germline V CDR1 and CDR2: ENHRY, SYGVKD. The CDR3 is CAISEGTGGTNTEAFF. CDR3 sequence (DNA): TGTGCCATCAGTGAAGGGACAGGGGGTACAAACACTGAAGCTTTCTTT.

This clone was found a few times. The genes are TRBV2 and TRBJ2-7; 9 nucleotides agree with TRBD1. V lost 7 bases and J lost 2; bases outside the gene matches: 6. The CDR3 loop spans 14 amino acids. Per germline, CDR1 SNHLY and CDR2 FYNNEI. The CDR3 reads CASTGQGYPYEQYF. CDR3 in DNA: TGTGCCAGCACCGGACAGGGGTATCCCTACGAGCAGTACTTC.

This sequence joins TRBV2 and TRBJ2-7, with D perhaps TRBD1 (5 bases). The length of the CDR3 is 14 residues. With 8 bases removed from V and 4 bases from J, the gap between germline ends came to 18 bases. CDR1 is SNHLY, CDR2 FYNNEI, per germline. Written as DNA, the CDR3 is TGTGCCAGCCGCTCAGGGTATACTCGTTACGAGCAGTACTTC. This sequence encodes CASRSGYTRYEQYF.

The rearrangement uses TRBV15 and TRBJ1-5; D ambiguous. The CDR3 loop spans 15 amino acids. V dropped 0 bases and J dropped 3 bases, with 9 bases sitting between them. Germline CDR1 is LNHNV and CDR2 is YYDKDF (reference sequence). The CDR3 protein is CATSREQSPNQPQHF. The CDR3 coding sequence is TGTGCCACCAGCAGAGAACAGAGTCCCAATCAGCCCCAGCATTTT.

Concerning this clone: This CDR3 is also generated by other DNA sequences in the sample. The genes are TRBV19 and TRBJ1-1; 10 positions agree with TRBD1. The V segment lost 5 bases and the J segment 4 bases; nucleotides outside the gene matches: 4. This CDR3 has 14 residues. Germline values: CDR1 LNHDA, CDR2 SQIVND (reference sequence). The CDR3 spells CASSPRTGGTEAFF. Here the CDR3 DNA reads TGTGCCAGTAGTCCCAGGACAGGGGGCACTGAAGCTTTCTTT.

This clone was counted once. The rearrangement links TRBV5-6 to TRBJ2-1; 8 bases are shared with TRBD2. CDR1 is SGHDT and CDR2 is YYEEEE in the germline V gene. This CDR3 comprises 15 residues. The V gene end was trimmed by 0 bases and the J gene end by 6 bases; junction bases not matched to a gene: 5. The CDR3 sequence: CASSLAASGPNEQFF. For the CDR3, the DNA is TGTGCCAGCAGCTTGGCGGCTAGCGGGCCCAATGAGCAGTTCTTC.

The V gene is TRBV6-1, the J gene TRBJ2-1; maybe TRBD2 (6 bases). This CDR3 spans 15 amino acids. V dropped 10 bases and J dropped 6 bases, with 22 bases sitting between them. Germline CDR1 is MNHNS and CDR2 is SASEGT. The CDR3 loop reads CATFGGRAGGNEQFF. The CDR3 coding sequence is TGTGCCACCTTCGGGGGTCGGGCCGGCGGCAATGAGCAGTTCTTC.

The chain combines TRBV5-1 with TRBJ2-5; TRBD2 agrees at 7 bases. The J call may be faulty, since TRBJ2-7 better matches the DNA end. The V gene's germline CDR1 is SGHRS and CDR2 YFSETQ. The CDR3 runs to 13 residues. For the CDR3, the DNA is TGCGCCAGCAGCACCTGGACTAGCTACGAGCAGTACTTC. Its translation: CASSTWTSYEQYF.

V gene TRBV11-2 combines with J gene TRBJ2-2, with 9 bases matching TRBD2. The germline CDR1 and CDR2 sequences are SGHAT and FQNNGV. The V and J ends lost 1 base and 9 bases, in that order; junction bases with no gene match: 6. The CDR3 has 15 amino acids. CDR3 in amino acids: CASSLVRTSARELFF. In DNA form, the CDR3 reads TGTGCCAGCAGCTTAGTTAGGACTAGCGCCCGGGAGCTGTTTTTT.

V and J are TRBV18 and TRBJ2-3; D unclear. V dropped 9 bases and J dropped 0 bases, with 7 bases sitting between them. CDR1 KGHSH and CDR2 LQKENI come from the germline V gene. CDR3 length: 12 residues. CDR3 bases: TGTGCCAGTTACGGGAGCACAGATACGCAGTATTTT. Amino acid sequence: CASYGSTDTQYF. The full variable domain, with the rest looked up from reference TRBV18 and TRBJ2-3, is NAGVMQNPRHLVRRRGQEARLRCSPMKGHSHVYWYRQLPEEGLKFMVYLQKENIIDESGMPKERFSAEFPKEGPSILRIQQVVRGDSAAYFCASYGSTDTQYFGPGTRLTVL.

The chain employs TRBV11-1 and TRBJ2-1, with TRBD2 identical over 14 bases. This CDR3 spans 16 amino acids. CDR1 is SGHAT and CDR2 is FQDESV in the germline V gene (reference sequence). V was clipped by 5 bases and J by 4 bases; unmatched bases: 4. DNA of the CDR3: TGTGCCAGCAGCCCGACTAGCGGGAGGGCTTACAATGAGCAGTTCTTC. Translated, it gives CASSPTSGRAYNEQFF. Full variable domain (rest looked up from reference TRBV11-1 and TRBJ2-1): EAEVAQSPRYKITEKSQAVAFWCDPISGHATLYWYRQILGQGPELLVQFQDESVVDDSQLPKDRFSAERLKGVDSTLKIQPAELGDSAMYLCASSPTSGRAYNEQFFGPGTRLTVL.

This chain uses TRBV27 with TRBJ2-7; 13 bases line up with TRBD2. With 11 bases clipped from V and 5 bases from J, the junction kept 9 bases outside the gene matches. Germline CDR1 MNHEY, CDR2 SMNVEV (reference sequence). CDR3 length equals 14 residues. The CDR3 DNA reads as TGTGCCGGACGAGGGACTAGCGGGAAGGACGAGCAGTACTTC. Protein sequence: CAGRGTSGKDEQYF.

V and J are TRBV7-9 and TRBJ1-2; D possibly corresponds to TRBD1 (6 bases). This CDR3 is 13 amino acids long. Germline CDR1 reads SEHNR; CDR2 reads FQNEAQ (reference sequence). Trimming left V 4 bases short and J 4 bases short, with 10 bases between. CDR3 sequence: CASSWTESYGYTF. The CDR3 region has the DNA TGTGCCAGCAGCTGGACAGAGTCCTATGGCTACACCTTC.

V gene TRBV7-2 combines with J gene TRBJ2-7, with a tentative D call TRBD2 (6 bases). Trimming took 5 bases from V and 2 from J, leaving 13 bases between them. Per germline, CDR1 SGHTA and CDR2 FQGNSA. The CDR3 extends over 14 amino acids. CDR3 nucleotide sequence: TGTGCCAGCAGCCCACGGCGGGGAACCTACGAGCAGTACTTC. Translating it yields CASSPRRGTYEQYF.

In the case of this clone: An end of the junction does not agree with germline; a read error may underlie this. J is TRBJ2-7 and V is TRBV28, with D maybe TRBD2 (5 bases). This CDR3 comprises 13 residues. Germline V gives CDR1 MDHEN, CDR2 SYDVKM. DNA for the CDR3: TGTGCCAGCAGTCCACCGGACCGGGGTAAAAAGGACTTC. This encodes CASSPPDRGKKDF.

Note on this clone: In the same sample, other DNA sequences code for this CDR3. The chain carries TRBV28 and TRBJ1-1; 8 bases align to TRBD1. The CDR3 contains 20 residues. V lost 2 bases and J lost 0; bases outside the gene matches: 17. Germline V CDR1 and CDR2: MDHEN, SYDVKM. CDR3 loop: CASSLIWGPGTGYMNTEAFF. The CDR3 region has the DNA TGTGCCAGCAGTTTAATCTGGGGGCCCGGGACAGGTTACATGAACACTGAAGCTTTCTTT.

The V call is TRBV5-1, the J call TRBJ2-7; 11 bases map to TRBD1. The CDR3 loop spans 16 amino acids. The V gene end was trimmed by 0 bases and the J gene end by 2 bases; junction bases not matched to a gene: 4. Germline CDR1 and CDR2: SGHRS and YFSETQ. The CDR3 DNA reads TGCGCCAGCAGCTTGGTGAGGACAGGGGGCGCCTACGAGCAGTACTTC. Translated: CASSLVRTGGAYEQYF.

The V gene is TRBV10-3, the J gene TRBJ1-2, with TRBD1 matching over 7 bases. V lost 3 bases and J lost 5; bases outside the gene matches: 3. Germline V gives CDR1 ENHRY, CDR2 SYGVKD. The CDR3 runs 13 residues. CDR3 DNA: TGTGCCATCAGTGAAGGGACAGCTTATGGCTACACCTTC. This translates into CAISEGTAYGYTF.

The chain joins TRBV11-2 to TRBJ2-7, with TRBD1 matching 11 bases. Germline CDR1 SGHAT, CDR2 FQNNGV. Trimming took 4 bases from V and 5 from J; bases not matched to a gene: 13. The CDR3 has 17 amino acids. This CDR3 is CASSYNIPGTGGDEQYF. CDR3 coding DNA: TGTGCCAGCAGCTATAACATACCCGGGACAGGGGGGGACGAGCAGTACTTC. The complete variable domain, with remaining parts taken from reference TRBV11-2 and TRBJ2-7, reads EAGVAQSPRYKIIEKRQSVAFWCNPISGHATLYWYQQILGQGPKLLIQFQNNGVVDDSQLPKDRFSAERLKGVDSTLKIQPAKLEDSAVYLCASSYNIPGTGGDEQYFGPGTRLTVT.

The chain recombines TRBV15 with TRBJ1-5; tentative D call: TRBD1 (5 bases). Germline V gene sequence: CDR1 LNHNV, CDR2 YYDKDF (reference sequence). The CDR3 length is 13 residues. Trimming removed 5 bases at V and 6 bases at J, with 11 bases between. The CDR3 DNA reads TGTGCCACCAGCTCTGATAGGGGTCAGCCCCAGCATTTT. This encodes CATSSDRGQPQHF. The whole variable domain, filled in from reference TRBV15 and TRBJ1-5, reads DAMVIQNPRYQVTQFGKPVTLSCSQTLNHNVMYWYQQKSSQAPKLLFHYYDKDFNNEADTPDNFQSRRPNTSFCFLDIRSPGLGDTAMYLCATSSDRGQPQHFGDGTRLSIL.

V and J are TRBV18 and TRBJ1-1, with D hard to call. CDR3 length equals 14 residues. Germline V gives CDR1 KGHSH, CDR2 LQKENI. Trimming cost V 2 bases and J 4 bases, with 11 bases left between them. CDR3 amino acids: CASSPSVEGTEAFF. CDR3 DNA sequence: TGTGCCAGCTCACCATCGGTAGAGGGCACTGAAGCTTTCTTT.

The gene calls are TRBV15 and TRBJ2-5; 11 bases are a match to TRBD1. The CDR3 covers 16 residues. J lost 4 bases, V lost 1 base, and 5 bases had no gene match. Per the germline V gene, CDR1 is LNHNV and CDR2 is YYDKDF (reference sequence). CDR3 bases: TGTGCCACCAGCAGAGGTGGACAGGGGGCAGTAGAGACCCAGTACTTC. This translates into CATSRGGQGAVETQYF.

CDR3 DNA sequence: TGTGCCAGCAGCCGCAGGGGGCCGGGCTATGGCTACACCTTC. This sequence encodes CASSRRGPGYGYTF. This chain joins TRBV28 and TRBJ1-2; 8 nucleotides match TRBD1. The V gene's germline CDR1 is MDHEN and CDR2 SYDVKM. This CDR3 comprises 14 residues. J gave up 4 bases and V 6 bases, and 7 bases lay outside the gene matches.

The chain employs TRBV5-4 and TRBJ1-3; D possibly corresponds to TRBD1 (6 bases). Germline V gene data show CDR1 as SGHNT and CDR2 as YYREEE (reference sequence). CDR3 length equals 17 residues. V was trimmed by 5 bases and J by 0 bases, leaving 18 bases between them. The DNA of the CDR3 is TGTGCCAGCAGTCCGTATCAACAGGACAGCTCTGGAAACACCATATATTTT. Amino acids: CASSPYQQDSSGNTIYF.

The rearrangement uses TRBV7-9 and TRBJ2-7; a possible D gene is TRBD1 (5 bases). Germline V gene sequence: CDR1 SEHNR, CDR2 FQNEAQ (reference sequence). CDR3 length: 12 amino acids. V was pared by 7 bases and J by 0 bases, with 7 bases between. The CDR3 spells CASTDSSYEQYF. As DNA, the CDR3 is TGTGCCAGCACCGACAGCTCCTACGAGCAGTACTTC.

The chain uses TRBV11-3 and TRBJ2-3; 10 bases are a match to TRBD2. Trimming at V came to 1 base and at J to 1 base, leaving 8 bases not matched to a gene. The CDR3 contains 18 residues. From germline, CDR1 is SGHNT and CDR2 YENEEA. The CDR3 is CASSLGTSGTPGTDTQYF. CDR3 coding DNA: TGTGCCAGCAGCTTAGGAACTAGCGGGACACCAGGCACAGATACGCAGTATTTT.

The gene calls are TRBV9 and TRBJ2-1; D is uncertain. V dropped 0 bases and J dropped 0 bases, with 7 bases sitting between them. This CDR3 spans 15 amino acids. The germline V gene encodes CDR1 SGDLS and CDR2 YYNGEE. The CDR3 spells CASSVVESSYNEQFF. CDR3 DNA: TGTGCCAGCAGCGTAGTTGAGAGCTCCTACAATGAGCAGTTCTTC. The complete variable domain, with remaining parts taken from reference TRBV9 and TRBJ2-1, reads DSGVTQTPKHLITATGQRVTLRCSPRSGDLSVYWYQQSLDQGLQFLIQYYNGEERAKGNILERFSAQQFPDLHSELNLSSLELGDSALYFCASSVVESSYNEQFFGPGTRLTVL.

V and J are TRBV7-9 and TRBJ2-1, with TRBD2 as a possible D gene (5 bases). Trimming pared 2 bases from V and 6 bases from J, leaving 8 bases between. The V gene's germline CDR1 is SEHNR and CDR2 FQNEAQ (reference sequence). The CDR3 covers 13 residues. The CDR3 nucleotides read TGTGCCAGCAGCTTATTAGGAGGCAATGAGCAGTTCTTC. Its protein product is CASSLLGGNEQFF.

V is TRBV29-1 and J is TRBJ2-5; maybe TRBD1 (6 bases). The V gene lost 7 bases and the J gene lost 5 bases, with 17 bases spanning the gap. CDR1 is SQVTM and CDR2 is ANQGSEA in the germline V gene. The CDR3 is 13 amino acids. CDR3 nucleotide sequence: TGCAGCGCCCCTACAGGGTCCTCGGAGACCCAGTACTTC. Its translation: CSAPTGSSETQYF.

This clone was found a few times. The chain couples TRBV7-2 to TRBJ2-4; 7 bases line up with TRBD2. Germline CDR1 SGHTA, CDR2 FQGNSA. CDR3 length: 16 amino acids. After removal of 5 bases from V and 0 bases from J, the junction contained 7 bases not matched to a gene. The CDR3 DNA follows: TGTGCCAGCAGCATCTCGCGGGGGTTAGCCAAAAACATTCAGTACTTC. Translating gives CASSISRGLAKNIQYF.

The chain employs TRBV18 and TRBJ1-2; possible D gene TRBD1, 5 bases. CDR1 KGHSH and CDR2 LQKENI come from the germline V gene. This CDR3 region has 13 residues. The V and J ends lost 6 bases and 7 bases respectively, with 15 bases between them. CDR3 bases: TGTGCCAGCTCTTCGGCAGGGCTCGTTGGCTACACCTTC. As protein: CASSSAGLVGYTF.

This clone came up once. The genes are TRBV7-6 and TRBJ2-7; D may be TRBD2 (5 bases). Deletions cut 0 bases from V and 3 bases from J, with 12 bases between. Germline lookup yields CDR1 SGHVS and CDR2 FNYEAQ. This CDR3 has 15 amino acids. Here the CDR3 reads CASSLAPGWNYEQYF. The CDR3 coding sequence is TGTGCCAGCAGCTTAGCGCCGGGGTGGAACTACGAGCAGTACTTC.